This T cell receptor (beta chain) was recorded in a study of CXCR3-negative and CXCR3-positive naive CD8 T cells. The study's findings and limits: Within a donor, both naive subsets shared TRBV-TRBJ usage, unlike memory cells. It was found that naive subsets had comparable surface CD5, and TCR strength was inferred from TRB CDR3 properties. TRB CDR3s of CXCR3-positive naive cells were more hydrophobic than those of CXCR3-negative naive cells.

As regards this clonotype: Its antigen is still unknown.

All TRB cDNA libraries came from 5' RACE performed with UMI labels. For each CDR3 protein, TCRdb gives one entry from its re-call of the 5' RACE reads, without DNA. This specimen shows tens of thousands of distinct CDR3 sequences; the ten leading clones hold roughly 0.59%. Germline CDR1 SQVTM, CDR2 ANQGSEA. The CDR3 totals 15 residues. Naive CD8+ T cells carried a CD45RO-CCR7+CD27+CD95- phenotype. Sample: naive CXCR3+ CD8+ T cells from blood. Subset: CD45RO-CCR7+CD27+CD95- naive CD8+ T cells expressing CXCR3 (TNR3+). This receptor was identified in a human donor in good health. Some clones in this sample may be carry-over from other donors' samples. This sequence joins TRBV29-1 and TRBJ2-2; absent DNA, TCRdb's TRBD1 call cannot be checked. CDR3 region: CSVEDSDAGTGELFF.